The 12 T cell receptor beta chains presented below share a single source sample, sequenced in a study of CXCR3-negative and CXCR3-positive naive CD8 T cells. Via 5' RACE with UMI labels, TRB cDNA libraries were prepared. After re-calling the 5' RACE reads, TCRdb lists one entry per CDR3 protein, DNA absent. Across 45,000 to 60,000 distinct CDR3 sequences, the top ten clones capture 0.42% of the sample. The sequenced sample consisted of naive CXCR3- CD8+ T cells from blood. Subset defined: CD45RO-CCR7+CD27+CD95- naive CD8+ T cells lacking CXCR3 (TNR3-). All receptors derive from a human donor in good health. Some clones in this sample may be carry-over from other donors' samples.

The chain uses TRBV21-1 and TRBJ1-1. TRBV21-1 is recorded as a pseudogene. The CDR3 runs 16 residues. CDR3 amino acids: CASSKLNSLRYTEAFF.

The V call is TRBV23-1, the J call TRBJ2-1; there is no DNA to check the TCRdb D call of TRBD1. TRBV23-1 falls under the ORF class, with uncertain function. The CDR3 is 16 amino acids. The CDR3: CASSQFGGPTYNEQFF.

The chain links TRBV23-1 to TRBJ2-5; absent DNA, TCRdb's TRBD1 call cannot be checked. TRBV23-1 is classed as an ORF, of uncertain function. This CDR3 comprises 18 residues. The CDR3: CASSPLHSQGLGGETQYF.

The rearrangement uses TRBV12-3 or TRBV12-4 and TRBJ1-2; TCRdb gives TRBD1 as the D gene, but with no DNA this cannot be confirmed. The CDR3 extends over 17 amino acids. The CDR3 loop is CASSLATMGTGNYGYTF.

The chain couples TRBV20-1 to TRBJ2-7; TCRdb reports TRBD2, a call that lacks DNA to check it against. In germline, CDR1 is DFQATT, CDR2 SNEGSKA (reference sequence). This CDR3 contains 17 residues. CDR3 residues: CSAQLAGGPRGSYEQYF.

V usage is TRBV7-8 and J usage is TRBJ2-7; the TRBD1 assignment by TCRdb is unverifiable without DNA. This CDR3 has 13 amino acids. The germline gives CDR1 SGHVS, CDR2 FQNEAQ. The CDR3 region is CASSLTGNYEQYF.

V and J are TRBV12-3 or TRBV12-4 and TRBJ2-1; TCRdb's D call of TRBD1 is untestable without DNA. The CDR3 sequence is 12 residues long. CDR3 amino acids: CASRGLGNEQFF.

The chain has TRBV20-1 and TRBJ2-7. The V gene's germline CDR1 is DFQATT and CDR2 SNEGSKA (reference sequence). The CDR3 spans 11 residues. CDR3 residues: CSARAFDEQYF.

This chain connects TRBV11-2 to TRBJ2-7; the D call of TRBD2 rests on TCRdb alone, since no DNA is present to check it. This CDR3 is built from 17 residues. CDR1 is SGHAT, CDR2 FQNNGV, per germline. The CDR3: CASSLSSSGGITYEQYF.

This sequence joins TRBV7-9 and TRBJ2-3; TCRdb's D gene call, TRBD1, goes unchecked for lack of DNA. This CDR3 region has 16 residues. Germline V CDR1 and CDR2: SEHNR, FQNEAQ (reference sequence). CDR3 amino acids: CASSFSGTTAWYTQYF.

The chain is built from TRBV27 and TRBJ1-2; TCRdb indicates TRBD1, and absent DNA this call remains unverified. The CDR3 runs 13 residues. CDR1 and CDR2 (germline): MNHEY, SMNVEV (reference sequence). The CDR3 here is CASSTGTGPGYTF.

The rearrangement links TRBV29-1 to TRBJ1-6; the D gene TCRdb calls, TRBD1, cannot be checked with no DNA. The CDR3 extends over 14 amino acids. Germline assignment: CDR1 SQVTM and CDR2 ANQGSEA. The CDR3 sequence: CSAKKGGANSPLHF.